One sample yielded the 8 T cell receptor beta chains listed below, sequenced in a study of cytomegalovirus exposure and HLA in healthy donors. The PCR employed 60 Vbeta primers together with 13 Jbeta primers. Profiling relied on immunoSEQ multiplex PCR, and the TCRdb table lists in-frame clones only, not all of them. The sample lists 200,000 to 250,000 clones; approximately 80% were seen once. Sequencing used PBMCs. Receptors were obtained from a woman between 50 and 59 years old in good health and CMV-seropositive.

The rearrangement joins TRBV6-5 to TRBJ2-1; 11 bases agree with TRBD2. Per the germline V gene, CDR1 is MNHEY and CDR2 is SVGAGI. The V segment lost 11 bases and the J segment 3 bases; nucleotides outside the gene matches: 6. The length of the CDR3 is 14 residues. Here the CDR3 DNA reads TGTGCCGTGACTAGCGGGGATATCTACAATGAGCAGTTCTTC. As protein: CAVTSGDIYNEQFF.

The chain recombines TRBV7-7 with TRBJ2-2; TRBD2 aligns across 7 bases. Germline V CDR1 and CDR2: SSHAT, FNYEAQ (reference sequence). V lost 0 bases and J lost 3; bases outside the gene matches: 1. The CDR3 is 15 amino acids. CDR3 DNA sequence: TGTGCCAGCAGCTTAGCGGGAGGGGACACCGGGGAGCTGTTTTTT. Protein sequence: CASSLAGGDTGELFF.

This rearrangement joins TRBV7-6 to TRBJ2-3, with 9 bases lining up with TRBD2. Germline assignment: CDR1 SGHVS and CDR2 FNYEAQ. The trim removed 1 base at V and 5 bases at J, leaving 7 bases unmatched. CDR3 length: 16 residues. CDR3 nucleotide sequence: TGTGCCAGCAGCTTAGGTGCGGGGGGGCGTGGAGATACGCAGTATTTT. Residues: CASSLGAGGRGDTQYF.

V gene TRBV7-9 combines with J gene TRBJ1-1; D is uncertain. The germline V and J ends were trimmed by 1 base and 5 bases, with 11 bases remaining between them. The CDR3 sequence is 14 residues long. CDR1 is SEHNR, CDR2 FQNEAQ, per germline (reference sequence). As DNA, the CDR3 is TGTGCCAGCAGCTTAGAAGTCCGGAGAACTGAAGCTTTCTTT. Translating it yields CASSLEVRRTEAFF.

The chain combines TRBV14 with TRBJ2-7, with D perhaps matching TRBD2 (7 bases). CDR3 length: 15 amino acids. Trimming shortened V by 4 bases and J by 2 bases, and 15 bases separated the two germline ends. In germline, CDR1 is SGHDN, CDR2 FVKESK. Here the CDR3 reads CASSRWGGATYEQYF. CDR3 in DNA: TGTGCCAGCAGCCGCTGGGGGGGGGCCACCTACGAGCAGTACTTC.

The gene calls are TRBV7-2 and TRBJ1-1; 7 bases fit TRBD1. The junction had 3 bases not matched to a gene; V was cut back by 4 bases and J by 1 base. CDR1 SGHTA and CDR2 FQGNSA come from the germline V gene. The CDR3 runs to 14 residues. CDR3 bases: TGTGCCAGCAGCTACAGGGGATGGAACACTGAAGCTTTCTTT. The encoded protein is CASSYRGWNTEAFF. The full variable domain, rest sourced from reference TRBV7-2 and TRBJ1-1, is GAGVSQSPSNKVTEKGKDVELRCDPISGHTALYWYRQSLGQGLEFLIYFQGNSAPDKSGLPSDRFSAERTGGSVSTLTIQRTQQEDSAVYLCASSYRGWNTEAFFGQGTRLTVV.

V usage is TRBV12-5 and J usage is TRBJ1-3; no firm D call. This CDR3 has 15 residues. The germline CDR1 and CDR2 sequences are LGHNT and FRNRAP. V lost 5 bases to trimming and J lost 4 bases, with 15 bases between them. CDR3 bases: TGTGCTAGTGGTCCCGGTCGCGAAAAAGGAAACACCATATATTTT. Translated, it gives CASGPGREKGNTIYF. The entire variable domain, with the rest obtained from reference TRBV12-5 and TRBJ1-3, is as follows: DARVTQTPRHKVTEMGQEVTMRCQPILGHNTVFWYRQTMMQGLELLAYFRNRAPLDDSGMPKDRFSAEMPDATLATLKIQPSEPRDSAVYFCASGPGREKGNTIYFGEGSWLTVV.

The genes are TRBV15 and TRBJ1-4; weak D call: TRBD1 (6 bases). CDR3 length equals 15 residues. V lost 1 base and J 4 bases, leaving 10 bases between the germline ends. Germline V gene sequence: CDR1 LNHNV, CDR2 YYDKDF (reference sequence). The CDR3 sequence: CATSRVTGYNEKLFF. The CDR3 DNA reads as TGTGCCACCAGCAGAGTCACAGGGTATAATGAAAAACTGTTTTTT.